This TCR beta chain originates from a study of blood T cell repertoires in COVID-19. CDR1 is MNHNS and CDR2 is SASEGT in the germline V gene. The CDR3 is 17 amino acids. The trim removed 2 bases at V and 4 bases at J, leaving 11 bases unmatched. Researchers sorted participants into cohorts using their self-reported clinical history. Libraries were prepared by immunoSEQ multiplex PCR; TCRdb keeps only in-frame clonotypes and omits some of them. This table holds around 110,000 clones, about four fifths found once. The genes are TRBV6-1 and TRBJ2-7; the match to TRBD1 covers 10 bases. The sequence was obtained from a woman aged 25 to 39 who had recovered from COVID-19. Sequenced sample: PBMCs or T cells enriched from blood (not recorded which). The CDR3 loop is CASSELTGGEGGYEQYF. CDR3 DNA sequence: TGTGCCAGCAGTGAATTGACAGGGGGCGAAGGTGGATACGAGCAGTACTTC.